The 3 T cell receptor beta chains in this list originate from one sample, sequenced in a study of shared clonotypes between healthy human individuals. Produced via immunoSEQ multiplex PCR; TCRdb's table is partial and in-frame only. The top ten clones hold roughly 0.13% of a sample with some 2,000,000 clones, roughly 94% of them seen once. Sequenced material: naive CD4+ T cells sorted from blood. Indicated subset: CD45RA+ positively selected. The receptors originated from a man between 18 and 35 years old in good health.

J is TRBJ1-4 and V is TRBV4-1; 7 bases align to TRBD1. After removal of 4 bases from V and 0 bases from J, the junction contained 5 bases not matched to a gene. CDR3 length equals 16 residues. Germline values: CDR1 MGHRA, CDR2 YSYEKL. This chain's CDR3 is CASSPGQVSTNEKLFF. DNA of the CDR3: TGCGCCAGCAGCCCCGGACAGGTATCAACTAATGAAAAACTGTTTTTT.

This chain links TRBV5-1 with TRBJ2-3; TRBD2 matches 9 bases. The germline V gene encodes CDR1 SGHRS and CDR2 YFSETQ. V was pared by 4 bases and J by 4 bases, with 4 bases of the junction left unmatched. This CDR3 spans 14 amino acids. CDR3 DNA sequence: TGCGCCAGCAGCGCGGGGGGGCCGGCAGATACGCAGTATTTT. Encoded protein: CASSAGGPADTQYF.

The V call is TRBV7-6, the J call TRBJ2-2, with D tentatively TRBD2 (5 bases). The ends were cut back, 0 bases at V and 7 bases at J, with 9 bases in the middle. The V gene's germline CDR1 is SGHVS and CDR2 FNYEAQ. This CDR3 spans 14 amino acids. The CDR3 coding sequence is TGTGCCAGCAGCTTAGCGCTCGGGGTCGGGGAGCTGTTTTTT. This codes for CASSLALGVGELFF.